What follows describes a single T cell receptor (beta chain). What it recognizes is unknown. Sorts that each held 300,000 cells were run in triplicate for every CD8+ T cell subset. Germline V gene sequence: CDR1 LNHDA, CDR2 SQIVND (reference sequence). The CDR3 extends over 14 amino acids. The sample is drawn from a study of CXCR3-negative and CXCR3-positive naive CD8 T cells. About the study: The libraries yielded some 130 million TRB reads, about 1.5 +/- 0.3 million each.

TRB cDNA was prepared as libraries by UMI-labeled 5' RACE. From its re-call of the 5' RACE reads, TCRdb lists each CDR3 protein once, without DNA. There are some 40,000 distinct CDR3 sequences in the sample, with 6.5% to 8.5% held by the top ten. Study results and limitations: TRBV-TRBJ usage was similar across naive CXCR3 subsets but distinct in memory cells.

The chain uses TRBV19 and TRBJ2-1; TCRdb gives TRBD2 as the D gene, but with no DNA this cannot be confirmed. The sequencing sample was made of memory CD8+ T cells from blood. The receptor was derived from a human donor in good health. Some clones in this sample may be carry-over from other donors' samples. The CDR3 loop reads CASTSGLEYNEQFF.